This is a list of T cell receptor beta chains from one sample in a study of cytomegalovirus exposure and HLA in healthy donors. TCRdb keeps only in-frame clones here, not all; method: immunoSEQ multiplex PCR. This repertoire shows about 130,000 clones, 83% found once; its top ten account for roughly 20%. Sample: PBMCs. The receptors shown here come from a man younger than 30 in good health and CMV-seropositive. Both conserved end residues are part of each CDR3. Each record gives: clone size, D gene, V gene, J gene, CDR3 protein, CDR3 DNA. A D gene is named only where the DNA matches it firmly. Clone size appears in some rows only: once, few, many, or a class for an expanded clone.

.	.	TRBV7-8	TRBJ2-5	CASSQEAAGIRETQYF	TGTGCCAGCAGTCAGGAGGCAGCGGGTATTAGAGAGACCCAGTACTTC
.	.	TRBV19	TRBJ1-1	CASSAAYRVAEAFF	TGTGCCAGTAGTGCGGCTTACAGGGTAGCTGAAGCTTTCTTT
.	.	TRBV11-3	TRBJ1-4	CARRGGQLNEKLFF	TGTGCCCGGCGGGGGGGGCAGCTTAATGAAAAACTGTTTTTT
.	.	TRBV27	TRBJ2-7	CASRGAGGGLHSYEQYF	TGTGCCAGCAGGGGGGCCGGCGGGGGCCTTCACTCCTACGAGCAGTACTTC
.	.	TRBV27	TRBJ2-2	CASRRNQVAFRPGELFF	TGTGCCAGCAGGCGAAATCAGGTCGCGTTTAGACCCGGGGAGCTGTTTTTT
.	.	TRBV19	TRBJ2-7	CASSITGAVEQYF	TGTGCCAGTAGTATTACAGGAGCTGTCGAGCAGTACTTC
.	TRBD1	TRBV7-2	TRBJ2-7	CASSPSPWTGAHEQYF	TGTGCCAGCAGCCCGTCCCCGTGGACAGGGGCCCACGAGCAGTACTTC
.	.	TRBV4-1	TRBJ2-3	CASSQVTAASSTDTQYF	TGCGCCAGCAGCCAAGTCACGGCGGCTAGCAGCACAGATACGCAGTATTTT
.	.	TRBV6-5	TRBJ2-7	CASSFQGGPSYEQYF	TGTGCCAGCAGCTTCCAGGGGGGTCCCTCCTACGAGCAGTACTTC
once	TRBD1	TRBV29-1	TRBJ2-7	CSVLGTGGYEQYF	TGCAGCGTCTTAGGGACAGGGGGTTACGAGCAGTACTTC
.	.	TRBV6-1	TRBJ1-4	CASSEGGAVEKLFF	TGTGCCAGCAGTGAAGGAGGCGCAGTGGAAAAACTGTTTTTT
.	.	TRBV7-8	TRBJ2-6	CASSHGEAGANVLTF	TGTGCCAGCAGCCACGGGGAGGCCGGGGCCAACGTCCTGACTTTC
.	TRBD1	TRBV9	TRBJ2-7	CASSALGQGAYEQYF	TGTGCCAGCAGCGCGCTGGGACAGGGGGCCTACGAGCAGTACTTC
few	.	TRBV5-1	TRBJ2-1	CASSRPSFLGGSINEQFF	TGCGCCAGCAGTCGGCCCTCCTTTCTAGGGGGATCAATCAATGAGCAGTTCTTC
once	TRBD2	TRBV6-1	TRBJ2-2	CASSERLAGGLGELFF	TGTGCCAGCAGTGAACGTCTAGCGGGGGGGCTCGGGGAGCTGTTTTTT
.	.	TRBV7-3	TRBJ2-3	CASSSGVDTQYF	TGTGCCAGCAGTTCCGGGGTGGATACGCAGTATTTT
.	.	TRBV27	TRBJ2-7	CASSLVASYEQYF	TGTGCCAGCAGTTTGGTGGCCTCCTACGAGCAGTACTTC
.	TRBD1	TRBV30	TRBJ1-2	CAWTTGQGFAGYTF	TGTGCCTGGACGACGGGACAGGGGTTTGCTGGCTACACCTTC
once	TRBD2	TRBV27	TRBJ2-1	CASSLSLAGGEQFF	TGTGCCAGCAGTTTATCGCTAGCGGGGGGGGAGCAGTTCTTC
.	.	TRBV6-1	TRBJ1-1	CASSDSWERGYTEAFF	TGTGCCAGCAGTGATTCCTGGGAAAGGGGTTACACTGAAGCTTTCTTT
.	TRBD1	TRBV4-1	TRBJ2-2	CASTQGARTGELFF	TGCGCCAGCACCCAGGGGGCAAGGACCGGGGAGCTGTTTTTT
few	TRBD1	TRBV5-1	TRBJ1-1	CASSYGQGSTEAFF	TGCGCCAGCAGCTACGGACAGGGGAGCACTGAAGCTTTCTTT
.	TRBD2	TRBV28	TRBJ2-2	CATQGSGGALGELFF	TGTGCCACCCAAGGTAGCGGGGGGGCGCTCGGGGAGCTGTTTTTT
.	TRBD1	TRBV7-2	TRBJ1-1	CASSSGRQGARTEAFF	TGTGCCAGCAGCTCAGGGAGACAGGGGGCGCGGACTGAAGCTTTCTTT
.	.	TRBV11-2	TRBJ2-1	CASSSLDRYNEQFF	TGTGCCAGCAGCTCGCTAGACAGGTACAATGAGCAGTTCTTC
.	.	TRBV5-1	TRBJ2-7	CASSHSDGTYEQYF	TGCGCCAGCAGCCATTCGGACGGGACCTACGAGCAGTACTTC
once	.	TRBV2	TRBJ2-7	CASSQLNEQYF	TGTGCCAGCTCGCAACTAAACGAGCAGTACTTC
.	.	TRBV7-6	TRBJ1-2	CASSRPLQGLINYGYTF	TGTGCCAGCAGCCGACCCCTACAGGGCCTCATTAACTATGGCTACACCTTC
.	TRBD2	TRBV5-1	TRBJ2-3	CASSLLTSGGTDTQYF	TGCGCCAGCAGCTTGCTCACTAGCGGGGGGACAGATACGCAGTATTTT
.	TRBD1	TRBV5-6	TRBJ2-4	CASSPDRGDIQYF	TGTGCCAGCAGCCCGGACAGGGGGGACATTCAGTACTTC
.	TRBD2	TRBV15	TRBJ2-7	CATSRERLAGHEQYF	TGTGCCACCAGCAGAGAGAGGCTAGCGGGCCACGAGCAGTACTTC
.	.	TRBV5-6	TRBJ1-2	CASRWRDYGYTF	TGTGCCAGCAGGTGGAGGGATTATGGCTACACCTTC
.	.	TRBV4-1	TRBJ1-4	CASSQQGFSEKLFF	TGCGCCAGCAGCCAACAGGGGTTCTCTGAAAAACTGTTTTTT
.	.	TRBV6-5	TRBJ1-1	CASSFTGTEAFF	TGTGCCAGCAGTTTCACAGGGACTGAAGCTTTCTTT
.	TRBD2	TRBV13	TRBJ2-3	CASSLGAGADTDTQYF	TGTGCCAGCAGCTTAGGAGCGGGGGCCGACACAGATACGCAGTATTTT
few	.	TRBV15	TRBJ1-4	CATSRARGTTNEKLFF	TGTGCCACCAGCAGAGCCCGGGGGACAACTAATGAAAAACTGTTTTTT
.	.	TRBV5-1	TRBJ2-7	CASSLEGISYEQYF	TGCGCCAGCAGCTTGGAGGGGATCTCCTACGAGCAGTACTTC
.	.	TRBV4-1	TRBJ1-2	CASSRNTYGYTF	TGCGCCAGCAGCCGAAATACTTATGGCTACACCTTC
.	.	TRBV2	TRBJ2-5	CASGGPFQETQYF	TGTGCCAGCGGGGGCCCGTTCCAAGAGACCCAGTACTTC
.	TRBD2	TRBV10-1	TRBJ2-1	CASSESFLAGGLSSYNEQFF	TGCGCCAGCAGTGAGTCTTTCCTAGCGGGGGGCTTGAGCTCCTACAATGAGCAGTTCTTC
once	TRBD1	TRBV9	TRBJ2-7	CASSETGGTYEQYF	TGTGCCAGCAGCGAGACAGGGGGGACCTACGAGCAGTACTTC